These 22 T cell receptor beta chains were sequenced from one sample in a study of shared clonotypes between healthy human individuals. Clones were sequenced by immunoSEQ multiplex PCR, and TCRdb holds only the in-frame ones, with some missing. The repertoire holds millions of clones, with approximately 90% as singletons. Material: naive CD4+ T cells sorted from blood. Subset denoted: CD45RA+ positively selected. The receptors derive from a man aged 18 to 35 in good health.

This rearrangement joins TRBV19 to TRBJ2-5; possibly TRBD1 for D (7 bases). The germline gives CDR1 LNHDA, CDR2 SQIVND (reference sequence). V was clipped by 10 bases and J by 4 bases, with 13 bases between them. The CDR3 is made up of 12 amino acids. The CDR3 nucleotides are TGTGCCACCCGGCAGGGGGGAGAGACCCAGTACTTC. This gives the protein CATRQGGETQYF.

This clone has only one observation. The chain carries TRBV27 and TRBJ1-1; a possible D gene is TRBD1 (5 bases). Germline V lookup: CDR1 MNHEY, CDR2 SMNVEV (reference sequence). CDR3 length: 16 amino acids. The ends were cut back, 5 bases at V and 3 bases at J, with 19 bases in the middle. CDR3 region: CASSIDRTGPHTEAFF. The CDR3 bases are TGTGCCAGCAGTATCGACCGAACGGGACCCCACACTGAAGCTTTCTTT.

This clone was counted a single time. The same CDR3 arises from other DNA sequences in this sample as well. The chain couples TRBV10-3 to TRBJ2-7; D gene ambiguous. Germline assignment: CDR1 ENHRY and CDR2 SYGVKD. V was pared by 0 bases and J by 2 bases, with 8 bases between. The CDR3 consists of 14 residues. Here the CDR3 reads CAISESTVTYEQYF. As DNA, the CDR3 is TGTGCCATCAGTGAGTCGACGGTGACCTACGAGCAGTACTTC.

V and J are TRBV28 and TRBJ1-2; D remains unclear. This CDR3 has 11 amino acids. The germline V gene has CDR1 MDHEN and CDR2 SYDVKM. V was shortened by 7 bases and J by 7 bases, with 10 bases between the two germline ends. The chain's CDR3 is CASKMSGGYTF. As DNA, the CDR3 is TGTGCCAGCAAGATGTCGGGTGGCTACACCTTC.

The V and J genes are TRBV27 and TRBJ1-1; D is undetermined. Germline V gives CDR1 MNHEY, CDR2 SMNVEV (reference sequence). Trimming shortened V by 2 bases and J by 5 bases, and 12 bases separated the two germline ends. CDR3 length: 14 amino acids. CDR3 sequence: CASSLGPTSTEAFF. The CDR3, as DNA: TGTGCCAGCAGTTTAGGACCAACGAGTACTGAAGCTTTCTTT.

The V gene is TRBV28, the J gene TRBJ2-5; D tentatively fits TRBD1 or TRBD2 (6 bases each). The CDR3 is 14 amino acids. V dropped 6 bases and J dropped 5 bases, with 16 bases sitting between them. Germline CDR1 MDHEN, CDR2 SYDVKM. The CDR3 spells CASRGEGGLETQYF. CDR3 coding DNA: TGTGCCAGCAGGGGAGAGGGGGGATTGGAGACCCAGTACTTC.

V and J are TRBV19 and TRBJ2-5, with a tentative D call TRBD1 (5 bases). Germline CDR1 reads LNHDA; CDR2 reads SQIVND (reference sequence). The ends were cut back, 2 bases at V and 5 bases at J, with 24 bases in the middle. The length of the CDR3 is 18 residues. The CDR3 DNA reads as TGTGCCAGTAGTATATCCCCCCCCGGTTTGGGGCCAGGGGAGACCCAGTACTTC. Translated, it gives CASSISPPGLGPGETQYF.

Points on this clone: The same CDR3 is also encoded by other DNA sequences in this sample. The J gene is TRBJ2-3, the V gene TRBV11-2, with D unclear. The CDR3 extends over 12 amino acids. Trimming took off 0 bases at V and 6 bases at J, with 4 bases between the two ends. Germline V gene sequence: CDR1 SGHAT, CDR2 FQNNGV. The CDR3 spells CASSLDSDTQYF. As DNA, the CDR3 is TGTGCCAGCAGCTTAGATTCTGATACGCAGTATTTT.

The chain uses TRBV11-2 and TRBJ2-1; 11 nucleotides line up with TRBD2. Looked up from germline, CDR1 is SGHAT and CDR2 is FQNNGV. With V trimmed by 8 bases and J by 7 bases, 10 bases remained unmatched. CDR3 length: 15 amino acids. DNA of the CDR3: TGTGCCAGCGGGCGACTAGCGGGATCGATGAATGAGCAGTTCTTC. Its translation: CASGRLAGSMNEQFF.

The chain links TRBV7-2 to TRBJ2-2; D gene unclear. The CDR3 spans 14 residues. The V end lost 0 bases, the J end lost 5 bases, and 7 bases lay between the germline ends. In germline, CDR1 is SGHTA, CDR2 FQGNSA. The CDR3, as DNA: TGTGCCAGCAGCTTAGCGTTTTCGACCGGGGAGCTGTTTTTT. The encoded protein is CASSLAFSTGELFF.

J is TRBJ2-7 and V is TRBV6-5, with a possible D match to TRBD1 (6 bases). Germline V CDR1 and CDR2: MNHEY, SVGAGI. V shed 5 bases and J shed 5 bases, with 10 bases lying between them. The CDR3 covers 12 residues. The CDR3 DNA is TGTGCCAGCAGTAGGAACAGGGACGAGCAGTACTTC. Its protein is CASSRNRDEQYF.

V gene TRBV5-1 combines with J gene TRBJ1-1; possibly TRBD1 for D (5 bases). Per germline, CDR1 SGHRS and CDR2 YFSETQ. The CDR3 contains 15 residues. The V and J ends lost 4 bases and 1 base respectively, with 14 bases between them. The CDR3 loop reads CASSRPTRENTEAFF. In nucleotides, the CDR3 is TGCGCCAGCAGCAGACCGACCAGGGAGAACACTGAAGCTTTCTTT.

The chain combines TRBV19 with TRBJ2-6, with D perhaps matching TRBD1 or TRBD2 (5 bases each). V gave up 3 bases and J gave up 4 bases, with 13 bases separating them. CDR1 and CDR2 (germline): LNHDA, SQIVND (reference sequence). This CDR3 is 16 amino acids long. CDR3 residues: CASSMVGAGGANVLTF. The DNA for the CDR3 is TGTGCCAGTAGTATGGTCGGGGCAGGGGGGGCCAACGTCCTGACTTTC.

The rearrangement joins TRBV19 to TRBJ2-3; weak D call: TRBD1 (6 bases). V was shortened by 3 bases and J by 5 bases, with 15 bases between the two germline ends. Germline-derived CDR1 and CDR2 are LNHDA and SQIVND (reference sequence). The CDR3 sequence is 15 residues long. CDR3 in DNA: TGTGCCAGTAGTATCAGGGGCAATCCTTTAGATACGCAGTATTTT. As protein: CASSIRGNPLDTQYF.

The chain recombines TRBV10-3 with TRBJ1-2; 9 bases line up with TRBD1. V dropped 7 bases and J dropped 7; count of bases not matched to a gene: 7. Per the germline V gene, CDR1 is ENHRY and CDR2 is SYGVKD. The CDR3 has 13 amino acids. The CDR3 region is CAINLDRGGGYTF. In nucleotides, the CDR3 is TGTGCCATCAACCTGGACAGGGGCGGTGGCTACACCTTC.

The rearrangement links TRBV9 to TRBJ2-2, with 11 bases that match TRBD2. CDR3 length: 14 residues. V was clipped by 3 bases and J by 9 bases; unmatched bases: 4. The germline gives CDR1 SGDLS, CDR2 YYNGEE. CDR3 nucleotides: TGTGCCAGCAGCGCGGGACTAGCGGTGAGGGAGCTGTTTTTT. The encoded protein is CASSAGLAVRELFF.

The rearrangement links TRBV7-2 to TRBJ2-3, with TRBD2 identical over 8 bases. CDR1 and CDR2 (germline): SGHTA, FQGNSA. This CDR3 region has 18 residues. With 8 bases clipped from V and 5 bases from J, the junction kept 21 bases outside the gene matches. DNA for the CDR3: TGTGCCAGCGCCACTGCTCCCGTTGGGGGACTAGTAGAAGATACGCAGTATTTT. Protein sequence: CASATAPVGGLVEDTQYF.

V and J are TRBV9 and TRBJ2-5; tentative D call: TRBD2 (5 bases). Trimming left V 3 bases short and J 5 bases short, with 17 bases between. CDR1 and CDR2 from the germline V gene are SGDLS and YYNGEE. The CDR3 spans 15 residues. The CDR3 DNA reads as TGTGCCAGCAGCGCGCGAGGGCAGGCTGTGGAGACCCAGTACTTC. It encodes CASSARGQAVETQYF. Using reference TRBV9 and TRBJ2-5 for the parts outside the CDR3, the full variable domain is DSGVTQTPKHLITATGQRVTLRCSPRSGDLSVYWYQQSLDQGLQFLIQYYNGEERAKGNILERFSAQQFPDLHSELNLSSLELGDSALYFCASSARGQAVETQYFGPGTRLLVL.

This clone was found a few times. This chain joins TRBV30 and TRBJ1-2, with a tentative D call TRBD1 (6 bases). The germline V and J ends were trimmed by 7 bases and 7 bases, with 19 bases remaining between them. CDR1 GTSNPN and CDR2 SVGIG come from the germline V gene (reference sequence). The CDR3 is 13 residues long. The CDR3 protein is CASHLGTKGGYTF. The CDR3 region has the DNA TGTGCCTCCCATTTAGGGACAAAAGGTGGCTACACCTTC.

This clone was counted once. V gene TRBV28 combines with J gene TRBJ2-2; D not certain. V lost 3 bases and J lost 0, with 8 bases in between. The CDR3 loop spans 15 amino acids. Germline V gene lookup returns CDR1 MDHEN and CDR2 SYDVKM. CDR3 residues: CASSFEPANTGELFF. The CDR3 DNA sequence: TGTGCCAGCAGTTTTGAACCTGCGAACACCGGGGAGCTGTTTTTT.

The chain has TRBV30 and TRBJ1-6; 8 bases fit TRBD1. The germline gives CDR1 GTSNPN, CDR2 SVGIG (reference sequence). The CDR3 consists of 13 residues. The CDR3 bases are TGTGCTGGCGGGGGACAGGTTAATTCACCCCTCCACTTT. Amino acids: CAGGGQVNSPLHF.

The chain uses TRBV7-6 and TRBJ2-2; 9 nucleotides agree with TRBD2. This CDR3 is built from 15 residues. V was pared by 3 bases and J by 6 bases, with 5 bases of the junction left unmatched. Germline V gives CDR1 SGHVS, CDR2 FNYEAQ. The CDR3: CASSFSGSPAGELFF. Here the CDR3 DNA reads TGTGCCAGCAGCTTTAGCGGGAGCCCCGCCGGGGAGCTGTTTTTT. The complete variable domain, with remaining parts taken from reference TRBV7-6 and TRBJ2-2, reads GAGVSQSPRYKVTKRGQDVALRCDPISGHVSLYWYRQALGQGPEFLTYFNYEAQQDKSGLPNDRFSAERPEGSISTLTIQRTEQRDSAMYRCASSFSGSPAGELFFGEGSRLTVL.